The clone carrying this TCR beta chain was found a few times. Its cognate antigen is unknown. The data stem from a study of T cell responses to AZD1222 COVID-19 vaccine. The repertoire was sequenced with immunoSEQ multiplex PCR; TCRdb's copy has only in-frame clones and lacks some. The sample includes about 93,000 clones, approximately 86% of them seen just once. Overall study results and limits: Just five to seven AZD1222 recipients tested seropositive at baseline. Reports say nearly half of spike-specific TCRs go after unmutated variant regions. The study found vaccine-associated CD4 TCRs spanning spike, dominant at 160-218 and 743-854. No day 14 peak samples; only post-peak repertoires were characterized.

The CDR3 is 14 residues long. V was trimmed by 2 bases and J by 4 bases, leaving 9 bases between them. Germline V CDR1 and CDR2: LNHNV, YYDKDF (reference sequence). The sequences come from peripheral blood, collected on day 0 of AZD1222 vaccination. The sequence was obtained from an adult in good health. J is TRBJ1-3 and V is TRBV15; no clear D gene. The CDR3 loop is CATSRNGPGNTIYF. The DNA for the CDR3 is TGTGCCACCAGCAGAAACGGACCGGGAAACACCATATATTTT.